One sample yielded the 17 T cell receptor beta chains listed below, sequenced in a study of blood T cell repertoires in COVID-19. Produced via immunoSEQ multiplex PCR; TCRdb's table is partial and in-frame only. The sample shows about 94,000 clones, roughly 91% of them seen only once. Sequencing was done on a sample of peripheral blood. These receptors originate from a woman of 80 years or more with acute or convalescent COVID-19.

The chain links TRBV6-5 to TRBJ2-5; 8 bases fit TRBD2. CDR1 and CDR2 (germline): MNHEY, SVGAGI. This CDR3 is 15 amino acids long. Germline trimming cut 6 bases from V and 5 bases from J; bases unmatched to any gene: 11. CDR3 sequence (DNA): TGTGCCAGCAGCCAGCGGGGGATTCAGGAGGAGACCCAGTACTTC. Amino acids: CASSQRGIQEETQYF.

To note about this clone: One end of the junction does not line up with germline, which may come from a read error. In DNA, the CDR3 is TGTGCCAGCAGTCAAGATGAGCTGAACACTGAAGCTTTCTTT. This gives the protein CASSQDELNTEAFF. The chain combines TRBV3-1 (or the pseudogene TRBV3-2) with TRBJ1-1; D gene unclear. The CDR3 runs to 14 residues. Germline CDR1 LGHDT, CDR2 YNNKEL (reference sequence).

This sequence joins TRBV19 and TRBJ1-6; TRBD1 agrees at 10 bases. V trimming: 5 bases; J trimming: 7 bases; junction bases outside the gene matches: 8. CDR3 length: 16 residues. Per the germline V gene, CDR1 is LNHDA and CDR2 is SQIVND (reference sequence). The CDR3 bases are TGTGCCAGTAGTGGCAGGGACAGGGGCGGAAATTCACCCCTCCACTTT. Protein: CASSGRDRGGNSPLHF.

V gene TRBV29-1 combines with J gene TRBJ2-3; D gene unclear. Trimming left V 2 bases short and J 3 bases short, with 6 bases between. CDR3 length: 12 amino acids. Germline CDR1 reads SQVTM; CDR2 reads ANQGSEA. DNA of the CDR3: TGCAGCGTTGAACCCGGGACAGATACGCAGTATTTT. It yields the protein CSVEPGTDTQYF.

The chain employs TRBV6-4 and TRBJ2-7; D is possibly TRBD2 (6 bases). The V gene's germline CDR1 is MRHNA and CDR2 SNTAGT. V shed 4 bases and J shed 3 bases, with 22 bases lying between them. The CDR3 has 17 residues. The CDR3 DNA is TGTGCCAGCAGTGGTAGGCCGAGCGGGCGGAACTACTACGAGCAGTACTTC. Translation: CASSGRPSGRNYYEQYF.

This clone was seen a single time. V gene TRBV5-6 combines with J gene TRBJ2-7; 9 bases are a match to TRBD2. This CDR3 comprises 19 residues. The V segment lost 0 bases and the J segment 7 bases; nucleotides outside the gene matches: 20. The germline CDR1 and CDR2 sequences are SGHDT and YYEEEE. The CDR3: CASSLVGRAAGGPGREQYF. The CDR3 nucleotides read TGTGCCAGCAGCTTGGTCGGGAGGGCAGCGGGAGGACCGGGGAGAGAGCAGTACTTC.

This chain connects TRBV6-1 to TRBJ2-4; D call uncertain. The CDR3 is made up of 16 amino acids. V was pared by 2 bases and J by 6 bases, with 17 bases between. The germline CDR1 and CDR2 sequences are MNHNS and SASEGT. In DNA form, the CDR3 reads TGTGCCAGCAGTGAATGGGCAGGAAAAGACGGAAACATTCAGTACTTC. Residues: CASSEWAGKDGNIQYF.

The V and J genes are TRBV5-6 and TRBJ1-5; D is unresolved. This CDR3 has 15 amino acids. V gave up 0 bases and J gave up 1 base, with 8 bases separating them. CDR1 and CDR2 from the germline V gene are SGHDT and YYEEEE. DNA of the CDR3: TGTGCCAGCAGCTTGGCGGGTAGAAGCAATCAGCCCCAGCATTTT. Translating gives CASSLAGRSNQPQHF.

V and J are TRBV6-2 or TRBV6-3 and TRBJ2-7; maybe TRBD1 (5 bases). V was pared by 0 bases and J by 4 bases, with 7 bases between. CDR1 MNHEY and CDR2 SVGEGT come from the germline V gene. CDR3 length: 13 amino acids. The CDR3 DNA is TGTGCCAGCAGTTACTCGACAGATTACGAGCAGTACTTC. Its protein is CASSYSTDYEQYF.

This clone was detected a few times. The chain's CDR3 is CASSARGTGELFF. As DNA, the CDR3 is TGTGCCAGTAGTGCCAGAGGCACCGGGGAGCTGTTTTTT. The rearrangement uses TRBV19 and TRBJ2-2; D unresolved. Germline V gene data show CDR1 as LNHDA and CDR2 as SQIVND (reference sequence). The CDR3 loop spans 13 amino acids. V was clipped by 5 bases and J by 4 bases, with 8 bases between them.

This clone was seen just once. V is TRBV11-2 and J is TRBJ1-1; D perhaps matches TRBD1 (6 bases). The ends were cut back, 2 bases at V and 0 bases at J, with 16 bases in the middle. This CDR3 has 17 residues. Germline V gene data show CDR1 as SGHAT and CDR2 as FQNNGV. Written as DNA, the CDR3 is TGTGCCAGCAGCTTAAGGGCAGGGGCGACCATGAACACTGAAGCTTTCTTT. Encoded protein: CASSLRAGATMNTEAFF. Full variable domain (outside the CDR3, taken from reference TRBV11-2 and TRBJ1-1): EAGVAQSPRYKIIEKRQSVAFWCNPISGHATLYWYQQILGQGPKLLIQFQNNGVVDDSQLPKDRFSAERLKGVDSTLKIQPAKLEDSAVYLCASSLRAGATMNTEAFFGQGTRLTVV.

The chain carries TRBV20-1 and TRBJ1-6; no reliable D call. Germline-derived CDR1 and CDR2 are DFQATT and SNEGSKA (reference sequence). Trimming left V 3 bases short and J 11 bases short, with 14 bases between. The CDR3 has 13 residues. The CDR3 DNA reads TGCAGTGCTAGTCTAGGTTCCGGGACACCCCTCCACTTT. Translated: CSASLGSGTPLHF.

This chain joins TRBV7-9 and TRBJ2-6; D is possibly TRBD1 (5 bases). V was shortened by 5 bases and J by 1 base, with 12 bases between the two germline ends. Germline V gene sequence: CDR1 SEHNR, CDR2 FQNEAQ (reference sequence). This CDR3 contains 16 residues. CDR3 loop: CASSRLQGSGANVLTF. CDR3 sequence (DNA): TGTGCCAGCAGCCGCTTGCAGGGTTCTGGGGCCAACGTCCTGACTTTC.

The rearrangement links TRBV30 to TRBJ2-2; 15 bases line up with TRBD2. Germline CDR1 and CDR2: GTSNPN and SVGIG (reference sequence). The CDR3 covers 18 residues. V was pared by 3 bases and J by 5 bases, with 10 bases of the junction left unmatched. Here the CDR3 reads CAWRLRPGLAGGTGELFF. DNA for the CDR3: TGTGCCTGGAGGTTGAGACCGGGACTAGCGGGAGGAACCGGGGAGCTGTTTTTT.

V gene TRBV2 combines with J gene TRBJ1-1; the D is unclear. The CDR3 has 13 amino acids. With 2 bases removed from V and 5 bases from J, the gap between germline ends came to 9 bases. CDR1 and CDR2 from the germline V gene are SNHLY and FYNNEI. The chain's CDR3 is CASSELGSTEAFF. Here the CDR3 DNA reads TGTGCCAGCAGTGAATTAGGGAGTACTGAAGCTTTCTTT.

This clone appeared once. The genes are TRBV27 and TRBJ2-7, with 7 nucleotides matching TRBD2. With V trimmed by 5 bases and J by 4 bases, 8 bases remained unmatched. CDR3 length: 14 amino acids. CDR1 MNHEY and CDR2 SMNVEV come from the germline V gene (reference sequence). Here the CDR3 DNA reads TGTGCCAGCAGTCCACGACTAGCTTGGTACGAGCAGTACTTC. Protein: CASSPRLAWYEQYF.

The chain has TRBV9 and TRBJ2-3; tentative D call: TRBD2 (5 bases). Deletions cut 4 bases from V and 0 bases from J, with 9 bases between. The length of the CDR3 is 14 residues. Per the germline V gene, CDR1 is SGDLS and CDR2 is YYNGEE. The DNA of the CDR3 is TGTGCCAGCAGCCCGGACTCTAGCACAGATACGCAGTATTTT. Encoded protein: CASSPDSSTDTQYF. The full variable domain, completed using reference TRBV9 and TRBJ2-3, is DSGVTQTPKHLITATGQRVTLRCSPRSGDLSVYWYQQSLDQGLQFLIQYYNGEERAKGNILERFSAQQFPDLHSELNLSSLELGDSALYFCASSPDSSTDTQYFGPGTRLTVL.